This record covers a single T cell receptor beta chain. Its antigen is unidentified. Clones were read by immunoSEQ multiplex PCR, and TCRdb kept only the in-frame ones, dropping some. The sample has about 99,000 clones, roughly 88% seen once; the top ten hold 2.8%. This CDR3 is built from 20 residues. Per germline, CDR1 SGHRS and CDR2 YFSETQ. V lost 2 bases and J lost 0; bases outside the gene matches: 15. The sample comes from a study of T cell responses to AZD1222 COVID-19 vaccine. Across the study: Second doses were pooled across both intervals (about 4 or about 12 weeks).

Study-wide results and limits: Recipients of AZD1222 seropositive at baseline numbered only five or six. The donor group comprised mostly white British people and more females; the analysis possibly underestimated clonal diversity.

This rearrangement joins TRBV5-1 to TRBJ1-5; 9 nucleotides match TRBD1. Sequenced here: peripheral blood, sampled on day 0 of AZD1222 vaccination. The TCR comes from an adult in good health. CDR3 sequence reads: CASSLSAGTGYRYSNQPQHF. The CDR3 nucleotides are TGCGCCAGCAGCTTATCCGCCGGGACAGGGTATAGATATAGCAATCAGCCCCAGCATTTT.